The present T cell receptor (beta chain) was sequenced within a study of T cell responses to AZD1222 COVID-19 vaccine. Findings and caveats of the study: Spike-wide coverage was observed for vaccine-associated CD4 TCRs, with dominant responses at 160-218 and 743-854.

This clone occurred a few times. What it binds is not known. Assay: immunoSEQ multiplex PCR; the TCRdb copy retains only in-frame clones and omits some. The sample has 90,000 to 120,000 clones, about 85% seen once. Between the trimmed V and J ends, which lost 5 bases and 3 bases, there was a span of 14 bases. Germline CDR1 SGHVS, CDR2 FQNEAQ. This CDR3 region has 14 residues. J is TRBJ2-7 and V is TRBV7-8; D ambiguous. The specimen was peripheral blood, collected 28 days after the second AZD1222 dose. This TCR was sampled from an adult who received the AZD1222 COVID-19 vaccine. This CDR3 is CASSPFRAIYEQYF. The CDR3, as DNA: TGTGCCAGCAGCCCCTTCCGGGCCATCTACGAGCAGTACTTC.